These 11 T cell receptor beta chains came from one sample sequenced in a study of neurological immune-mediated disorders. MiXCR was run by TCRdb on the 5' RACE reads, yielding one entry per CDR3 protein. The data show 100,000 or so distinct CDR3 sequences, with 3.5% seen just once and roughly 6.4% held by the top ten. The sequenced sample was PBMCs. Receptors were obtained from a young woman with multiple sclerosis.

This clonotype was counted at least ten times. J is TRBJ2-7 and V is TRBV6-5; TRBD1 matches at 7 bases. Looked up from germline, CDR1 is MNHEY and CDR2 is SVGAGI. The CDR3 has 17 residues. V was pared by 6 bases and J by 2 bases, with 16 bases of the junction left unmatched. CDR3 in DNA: TGTGCCAGCAGCCGACAGGGTCCCGGGAAGGGTACCTACGAGCAGTACTTC. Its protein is CASSRQGPGKGTYEQYF.

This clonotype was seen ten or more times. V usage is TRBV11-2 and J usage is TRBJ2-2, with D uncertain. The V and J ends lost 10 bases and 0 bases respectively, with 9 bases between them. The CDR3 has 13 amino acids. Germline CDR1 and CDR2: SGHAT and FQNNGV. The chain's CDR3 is CATFTPNTGELFF. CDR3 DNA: TGTGCCACCTTCACTCCGAACACCGGGGAGCTGTTTTTT.

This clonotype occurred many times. The CDR3 sequence is CASSNVAGDAYEQYF. The CDR3 DNA is TGCGCCAGCAGCAACGTGGCGGGGGACGCCTACGAGCAGTACTTC. The rearrangement uses TRBV10-1 and TRBJ2-7; 7 bases match TRBD2. The CDR3 length is 15 residues. Germline assignment: CDR1 WNHNN and CDR2 SYGVQD (reference sequence). The trim removed 6 bases at V and 2 bases at J, leaving 10 bases unmatched.

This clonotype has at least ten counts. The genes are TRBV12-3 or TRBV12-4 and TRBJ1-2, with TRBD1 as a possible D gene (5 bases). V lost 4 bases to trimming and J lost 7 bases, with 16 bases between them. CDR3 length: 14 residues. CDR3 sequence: CASSSSGLGSGYTF. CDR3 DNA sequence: TGTGCCAGCAGTTCCTCGGGACTCGGGAGTGGCTACACCTTC.

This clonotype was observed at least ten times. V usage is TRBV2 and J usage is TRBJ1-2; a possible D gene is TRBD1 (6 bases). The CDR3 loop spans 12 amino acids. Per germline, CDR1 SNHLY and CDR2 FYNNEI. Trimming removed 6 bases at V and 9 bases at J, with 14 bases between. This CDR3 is CASRTGQQSYTF. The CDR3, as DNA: TGTGCCAGCAGGACAGGACAGCAGAGCTACACCTTC.

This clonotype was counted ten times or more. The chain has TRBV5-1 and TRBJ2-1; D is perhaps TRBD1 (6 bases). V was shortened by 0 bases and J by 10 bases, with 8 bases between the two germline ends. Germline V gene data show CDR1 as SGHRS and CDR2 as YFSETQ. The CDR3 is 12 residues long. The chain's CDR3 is CASSLDRVEQFF. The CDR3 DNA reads TGCGCCAGCAGCTTGGACAGGGTCGAGCAGTTCTTC. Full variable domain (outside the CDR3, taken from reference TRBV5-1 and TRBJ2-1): KAGVTQTPRYLIKTRGQQVTLSCSPISGHRSVSWYQQTPGQGLQFLFEYFSETQRNKGNFPGRFSGRQFSNSRSEMNVSTLELGDSALYLCASSLDRVEQFFGPGTRLTVL.

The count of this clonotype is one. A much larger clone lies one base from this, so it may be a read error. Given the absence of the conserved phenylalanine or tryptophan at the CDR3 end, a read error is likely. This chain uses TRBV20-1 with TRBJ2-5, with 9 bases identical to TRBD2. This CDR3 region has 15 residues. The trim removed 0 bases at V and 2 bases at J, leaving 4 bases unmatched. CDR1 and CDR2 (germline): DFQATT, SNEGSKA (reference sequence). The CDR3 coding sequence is TGCAGTGCTAGAGATATGACTAGCGGACAAGAGACCCAGTACTTA. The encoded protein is CSARDMTSGQETQYL.

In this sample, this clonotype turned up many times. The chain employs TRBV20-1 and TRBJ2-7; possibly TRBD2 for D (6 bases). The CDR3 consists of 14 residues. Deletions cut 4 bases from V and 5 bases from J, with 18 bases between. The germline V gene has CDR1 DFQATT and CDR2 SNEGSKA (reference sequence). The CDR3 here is CSAIVEGKFNEQYF. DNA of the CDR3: TGCAGTGCTATAGTGGAGGGAAAGTTCAACGAGCAGTACTTC.

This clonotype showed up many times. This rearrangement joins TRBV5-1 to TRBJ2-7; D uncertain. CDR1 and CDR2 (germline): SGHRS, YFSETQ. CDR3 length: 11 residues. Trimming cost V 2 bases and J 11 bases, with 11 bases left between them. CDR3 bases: TGCGCCAGCAGCTTTTCTGGTATTAAGTACTTC. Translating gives CASSFSGIKYF.

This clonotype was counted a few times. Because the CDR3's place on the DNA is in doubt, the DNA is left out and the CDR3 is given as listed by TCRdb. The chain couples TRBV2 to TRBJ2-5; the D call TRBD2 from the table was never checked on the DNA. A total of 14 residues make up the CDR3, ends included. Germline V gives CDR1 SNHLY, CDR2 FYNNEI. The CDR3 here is CASSEWASGNLGDF.

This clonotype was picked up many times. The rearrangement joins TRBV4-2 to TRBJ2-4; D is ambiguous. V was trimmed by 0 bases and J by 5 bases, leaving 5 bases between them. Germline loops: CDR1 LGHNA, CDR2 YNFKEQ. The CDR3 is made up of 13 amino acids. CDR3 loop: CASSQDGQNIQYF. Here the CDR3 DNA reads TGTGCCAGCAGCCAAGATGGTCAAAACATTCAGTACTTC.